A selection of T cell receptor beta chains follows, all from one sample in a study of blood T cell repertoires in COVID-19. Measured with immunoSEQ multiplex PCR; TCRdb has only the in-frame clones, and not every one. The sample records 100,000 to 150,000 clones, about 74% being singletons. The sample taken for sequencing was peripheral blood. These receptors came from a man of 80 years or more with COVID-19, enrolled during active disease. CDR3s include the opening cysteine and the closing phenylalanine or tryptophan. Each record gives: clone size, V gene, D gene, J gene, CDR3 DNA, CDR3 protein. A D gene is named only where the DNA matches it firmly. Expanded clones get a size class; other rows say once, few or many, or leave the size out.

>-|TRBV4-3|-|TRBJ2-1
TGCGCCAGCAGCCCCCGGTCCGGTCTTATGGATGAGCAGTTCTTC
CASSPRSGLMDEQFF
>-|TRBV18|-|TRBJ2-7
TGTGCCGCAGGATACAGGGCCCTTGGGGAGCAGTACTTC
CAAGYRALGEQYF
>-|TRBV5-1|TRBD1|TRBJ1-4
TGCGCCAGCAGCATCCGGACAGGGGCGAATGAAAAACTGTTTTTT
CASSIRTGANEKLFF
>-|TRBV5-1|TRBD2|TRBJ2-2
TGCGCCAGCAGCTTCTGGCGGGAGTCGGGCACCGGGGAGCTGTTTTTT
CASSFWRESGTGELFF
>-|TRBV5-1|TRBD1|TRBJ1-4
TGCGCCAGCCGCCTAGAGGGACAGTATAATGAAAAACTGTTTTTT
CASRLEGQYNEKLFF
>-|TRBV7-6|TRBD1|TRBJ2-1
TGTGCCAGCATCCCGGGACAGGGTGGAAATGAGCAGTTCTTC
CASIPGQGGNEQFF
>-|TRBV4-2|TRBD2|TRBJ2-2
TGTGCCAGCAGCCACACCGGGACTACCACCGGGGAGCTGTTTTTT
CASSHTGTTTGELFF
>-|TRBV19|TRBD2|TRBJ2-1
TGTGCCAGTAGTATTAGCGGGAGTCCCAGTGAGCAGTTCTTC
CASSISGSPSEQFF
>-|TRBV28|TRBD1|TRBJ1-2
TGTGCCAGCAGTCCCGGGACAGGGTTTAGCTATGGCTACACCTTC
CASSPGTGFSYGYTF
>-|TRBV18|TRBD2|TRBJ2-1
TGTGCCAGCTCACCTATAGCGGGAGGGGGTGTGAATGAGCAGTTCTTC
CASSPIAGGGVNEQFF
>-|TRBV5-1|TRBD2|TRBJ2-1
TGCGCCAGCAGCCGGGACTTGGGGGAGGGAGGCAATGAGCAGTTCTTC
CASSRDLGEGGNEQFF
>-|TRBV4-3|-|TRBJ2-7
TGCGCCAGCAGCCAGAGTCTAGAAACGTCGTACGAGCAGTACTTC
CASSQSLETSYEQYF
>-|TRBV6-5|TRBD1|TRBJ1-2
TGTGCCAGCCGATTGACAGGGGGCATCTATGGCTACACCTTC
CASRLTGGIYGYTF
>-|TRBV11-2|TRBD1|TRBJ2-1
TGTGCCAGCAGCCTCCGACAGGGGACCTACAATGAGCAGTTCTTC
CASSLRQGTYNEQFF
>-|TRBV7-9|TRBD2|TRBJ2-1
TGTGCCAGCAGCTCACGGGGACTAGCGGGGGATAACAATGAGCAGTTCTTC
CASSSRGLAGDNNEQFF
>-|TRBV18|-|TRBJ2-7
TGTGCCAGCTCACCATCTGGACAGAACTACGAGCAGTACTTC
CASSPSGQNYEQYF
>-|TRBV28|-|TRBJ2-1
TGTGCCAGCAGCTCAGGGCTGGAAAATGAGCAGTTCTTC
CASSSGLENEQFF
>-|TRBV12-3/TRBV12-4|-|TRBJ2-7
TGTGCCAGCAGTTGGGACATCAGATACGAGCAGTACTTC
CASSWDIRYEQYF
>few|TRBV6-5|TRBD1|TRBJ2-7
TGTGCCAGCAGCCCCGACAGGGTATCGGACTACGAGCAGTACTTC
CASSPDRVSDYEQYF
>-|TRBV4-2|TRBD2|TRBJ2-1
TGTGCCAGCAGCCTAAGGACTAGCGGGGACGAGCAGTTCTTC
CASSLRTSGDEQFF
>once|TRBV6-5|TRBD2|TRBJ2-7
TGTGCCAGGCACGCGCGCGGGGGGGGGTCCTACGAGCAGTACTTC
CARHARGGGSYEQYF
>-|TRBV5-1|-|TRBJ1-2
TGCGCCAGCAGCTTTGAAGGACACTCCTATGGCTACACCTTC
CASSFEGHSYGYTF
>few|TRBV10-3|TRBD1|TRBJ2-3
TGTGCCACTTTAGGGGGCCCCAGCACAGATACGCAGTATTTT
CATLGGPSTDTQYF
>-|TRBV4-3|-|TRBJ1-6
TGCGCCAGCAGCCAAGAGAGGGAAAATTCACCCCTCCACTTT
CASSQERENSPLHF
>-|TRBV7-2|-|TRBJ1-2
TGTGCCAGCAGCGGGGGCTGGAGCTATGGCTACACCTTC
CASSGGWSYGYTF
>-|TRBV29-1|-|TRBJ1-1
TGCAGCGCGGGGGGAGAGACTGAAGCTTTCTTT
CSAGGETEAFF
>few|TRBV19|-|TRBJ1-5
TGTGCCAGTAGTATAGTCCGAACAGGTAATCAGCCCCAGCATTTT
CASSIVRTGNQPQHF
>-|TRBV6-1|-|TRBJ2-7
TGTGCCAGCAGTGAAGACCGGGGGACCGACGAGCAGTACTTC
CASSEDRGTDEQYF